Detailed here is one TCR beta chain. Its specific antigen is unknown. Per-nucleotide qualities are absent, and no much larger clonotype sits a single base away. The data originate from a study of chemoradiotherapy in HPV16-positive cancers (dated by TCRdb to between 2021 and 2023). Regarding the research as a whole: Candidate HPV-specific T-cell clones and common TCR motifs were defined by functional T-cell assays performed on cells from a couple of HPV16-positive patients. Whether T-cell immunity against the HPV oncoproteins E6 and E7 changes during chemoradiotherapy and whether survival is affected by this immunity were examined in the study. Next, the candidate HPV-specific TCRs and motifs were followed in TCR repertoires from more than 70 patients with HPV-related cancers.

Library prep was done by the immunoSEQ multiplex PCR assay. The clones in this table, taken by TCRdb from immuneACCESS, are in-frame only. Not every clone is retained; where verified, under half of the shortfall comes from an unresolved V gene, and the cause of the rest is unknown. Across this sample there are some 5,400 clones, with around 90% seen only once. The ten largest account for under 4% of the sample. Repertoires were sampled repeatedly over the course of chemoradiotherapy so that clonal expansion in the tumor microenvironment could be followed. The germline V gene gives CDR1 as LGHNA and CDR2 as YSLEER. CDR3 length: 15 amino acids, cysteine to phenylalanine. Of the read, only the CDR3 DNA is kept; its 45 bases are in frame from base 1. A distance of 13 bases separates the germline ends of V and J, which lose 0 bases and 8 bases respectively. Here is what the overall study found, with its caveats: The functional definition of HPV-specific T cells came from only two HPV16-positive patients, and the survival association was reported for HPV16-positive patients. Expansion of candidate HPV-specific clones and E7-related TCR motifs was observed in the tumor microenvironment during treatment, whereas no such expansion was observed for non-HPV-specific T cells. Among HPV16-positive patients, expansion of HPV-responsive T cells during chemoradiotherapy was associated with better recurrence-free survival.

Sequencing was performed on tumor tissue, taken from a patient who underwent chemoradiotherapy. This clonotype was sampled from a human donor with HPV-associated anogenital cancer. The V gene is TRBV4-3 and the J gene is TRBJ1-4; the D gene is perhaps TRBD1, on 6 matching bases. The bases read TGCGCCAGCAGCCAAGAGGAGGGGGATGGAGAAAAACTGTTTTTT. Translated, this is CASSQEEGDGEKLFF.